This is a list of T cell receptor beta chains from one sample in a study of breast tumors, draining lymph nodes, adjacent tissues. A single record per CDR3 protein comes from TCRdb applying MiXCR to the multiplex PCR reads. The sample has about 22,000 distinct CDR3 sequences, about 60% seen once. Sequenced material: breast tumor tissue. The receptors come from a female donor with breast cancer. Some clones in this sample may be carry-over from other donors' samples. CDR3s include the opening cysteine and the closing phenylalanine or tryptophan. The D gene is left open where the match is weak. The size entry is marked missing in some rows and otherwise reads once, few, many or a size class.

TRBD2	TRBV25-1	.	TRBJ2-1	CASPQRGLLYNEQFF	TGTGCCAGCCCTCAGCGGGGGCTGCTCTACAATGAGCAGTTCTTC
TRBD1	TRBV29-1	few	TRBJ1-4	CSVLGQGREKLFF	TGCAGCGTTCTAGGACAGGGTCGTGAAAAACTGTTTTTT
.	TRBV20-1	once	TRBJ2-7	CSAAHSRSYEQYF	TGCAGTGCTGCTCACTCGAGATCCTACGAGCAGTACTTC
.	TRBV20-1	.	TRBJ2-5	CSATQIANQETQYF	TGCAGTGCTACCCAGATAGCCAACCAAGAGACCCAGTACTTC
TRBD2	TRBV7-3	once	TRBJ2-7	CASSLGLAENYEQYF	TGTGCCAGCAGCCTGGGACTAGCGGAGAACTACGAGCAGTACTTC
.	TRBV20-1	.	TRBJ2-3	CSASTGTSTADTQYF	TGCAGTGCTTCCACCGGGACTTCTACCGCAGATACGCAGTATTTT
TRBD1	TRBV20-1	medium-sized	TRBJ2-7	CSARGQGNHEQYF	TGCAGTGCCCGGGGACAGGGGAACCACGAGCAGTACTTC
TRBD1	TRBV5-1	once	TRBJ2-2	CASSLGQGSGELFF	TGCGCCAGCAGCTTGGGACAGGGCTCCGGGGAGCTGTTTTTT
TRBD2	TRBV5-1	medium-sized	TRBJ2-7	CASSGDSLWREEDEQYF	TGCGCCAGCAGCGGCGATTCGCTTTGGCGGGAGGAGGATGAGCAGTACTTC
TRBD1	TRBV19	.	TRBJ2-2	CASSQTRQGTGELFF	TGTGCCAGTAGTCAAACGAGACAGGGCACCGGGGAGCTGTTTTTT
TRBD2	TRBV7-6	medium-sized	TRBJ2-1	CASSASPGLPRDEQFF	TGTGCCAGCAGCGCCTCTCCGGGACTACCTAGAGATGAGCAGTTCTTC
.	TRBV9	.	TRBJ1-2	CASSVGVDNYGYTF	TGTGCCAGCAGCGTAGGGGTCGATAACTATGGCTACACCTTC
TRBD1	TRBV12-3/TRBV12-4	.	TRBJ1-2	CASSSPGTGINYGYTF	TGTGCCAGCAGTTCCCCCGGGACAGGGATCAACTATGGCTACACCTTC
.	TRBV6-2/TRBV6-3	many	TRBJ2-1	CASSYSIGWNEQFF	TGTGCCAGCAGTTACTCGATAGGGTGGAATGAGCAGTTCTTC
TRBD1	TRBV7-3	.	TRBJ1-6	CASSNRGNSPLHF	TGTGCCAGCAGCAACAGGGGGAATTCACCCCTCCACTTT
TRBD1	TRBV5-1	many	TRBJ2-6	CASGTAPLSGANVLTF	TGCGCCAGCGGGACAGCCCCGCTCTCTGGGGCCAACGTCCTGACTTTC
.	TRBV7-9	.	TRBJ1-2	CASSPGLGNYGYTF	TGTGCCAGCAGCCCGGGGTTAGGGAACTATGGCTACACCTTC
.	TRBV28	many	TRBJ1-5	CASSLSPFEPQHF	TGTGCCAGCAGTTTATCCCCGTTCGAGCCCCAGCATTTT
TRBD2	TRBV7-9	.	TRBJ2-2	CASSFSSGGADGELFF	TGTGCCAGCAGCTTTTCCTCGGGGGGGGCTGACGGGGAGCTGTTTTTT
.	TRBV28	many	TRBJ1-5	CASTTPRGPQHF	TGTGCCAGCACCACCCCTAGGGGACCCCAGCATTTT
.	TRBV7-2	many	TRBJ2-6	CASSLLSVSGANVLTF	TGTGCCAGCAGCTTATTATCTGTCTCTGGGGCCAACGTCCTGACTTTC
TRBD2	TRBV7-3	.	TRBJ2-7	CASSLTGTSSYEQYF	TGTGCCAGCAGCTTGACGGGGACTAGCTCCTACGAGCAGTACTTC
TRBD1	TRBV5-1	.	TRBJ1-2	CANTDRGGNYGYTF	TGCGCCAACACCGACAGGGGAGGTAACTATGGCTACACCTTC
TRBD1	TRBV25-1	.	TRBJ1-2	CASSEGTGDYGYTF	TGTGCCAGCAGTGAAGGGACAGGGGACTATGGCTACACCTTC
.	TRBV6-6	.	TRBJ2-7	CASSPLGSSYEQYF	TGTGCCAGCAGTCCCCTGGGCAGCTCCTACGAGCAGTACTTC
TRBD1	TRBV24-1	.	TRBJ2-5	CATSAADRVAQYF	TGTGCCACCAGTGCCGCGGACAGGGTGGCCCAGTACTTC